One and the same sample provided the 20 T cell receptor beta chains below, sequenced in a study of post-analysis software for immune sequencing data (dated by TCRdb to between 2014 and 2016). Study-level results and caveats: About 5 TRBV segments, including TRBV5-6, TRBV5-1 and TRBV20-1, were significantly more frequent in patients than controls.

Libraries were built with PCR. TCRdb shows the sequencer as Illumina HiSeq 2500. Unique molecular identifiers were incorporated into TCR beta cDNA libraries to reduce PCR and sequencing biases. Using fastp trimming at Q25 and MiXCR clonotype assembly, TCRdb reanalyzed the public sequencing data and kept in-frame beta chains. Rows matching on CDR3 protein sequence are summarized as one entry with the most common DNA and genes. Recorded for this sample are about 460,000 distinct CDR3 sequences; under 55% of them occurred a single time. Together, the top ten hold around 10% of the sample. Their antigens remain unidentified. Sequencing input: blood. The source is a girl between 5 and 17 years old with multiple sclerosis.

On this clonotype: Relative to the germline gene, one junction end is altered; a read error may explain this. The chain links TRBV15 to TRBJ2-1; TRBD2 is a possible D gene (6 bases). CDR3 size: 16 residues. Germline CDR1 is LNHNV and CDR2 is YYDKDF (reference sequence). CDR3 loop: CATGRDRRDSYNEQFF. CDR3 in DNA: TGTGCCACCGGCAGAGATAGGAGGGACTCCTACAATGAGCAGTTCTTC.

Worth noting for this clonotype: Just one base apart from a much larger clone, this may be a read error. V and J are TRBV6-1 and TRBJ2-3; 11 nucleotides agree with TRBD1. Germline V lookup: CDR1 MNHNS, CDR2 SASEGT. CDR3 length equals 20 residues. CDR3 residues: CVSSTRPGQGALSPPDTQYF. The CDR3 DNA reads as TGTGTCAGCAGCACCAGGCCTGGACAGGGGGCGTTATCGCCGCCAGATACGCAGTATTTT.

Note on this clonotype: The junction departs from germline at one end; a sequencing error may be responsible. The chain recombines TRBV7-9 with TRBJ1-2, with a possible D match to TRBD1 (5 bases). The length of the CDR3 is 13 residues. Germline V gene data show CDR1 as SEHNR and CDR2 as FQNEAQ (reference sequence). DNA for the CDR3: TGTGCCAGCAGCCAGGGTTTTCGGTATGGCTACATCTTC. Its protein product is CASSQGFRYGYIF.

This clonotype was observed a few times. The rearrangement links TRBV20-1 to TRBJ1-2; D is uncertain. The CDR3 covers 12 residues. Per germline, CDR1 DFQATT and CDR2 SNEGSKA (reference sequence). Trimming cost V 4 bases and J 4 bases, with 10 bases left between them. CDR3 residues: CSAIDGLYGYTF. The CDR3 DNA reads as TGCAGTGCTATAGACGGTCTCTATGGCTACACCTTC.

In its sample, this clonotype was seen a few times. This chain connects TRBV6-5 to TRBJ1-2; 7 bases are shared with TRBD1. The CDR3 runs 14 residues. V gave up 5 bases and J gave up 3 bases; unmatched junction bases: 6. Germline values: CDR1 MNHEY, CDR2 SVGAGI. CDR3 region: CASSLDREDYGYTF. The CDR3 nucleotides are TGTGCCAGCAGTCTCGACAGGGAGGACTATGGCTACACCTTC.

This sequence joins TRBV20-1 and TRBJ2-7, with a weak D call TRBD2 (5 bases). Trimming stripped 6 bases from V and 4 bases from J, with 16 bases between. The germline V gene has CDR1 DFQATT and CDR2 SNEGSKA (reference sequence). This CDR3 region has 13 residues. The CDR3 DNA is TGCAGTGCGGCAAAAGCGGTGAATTACGAGCAGTACTTC. Its protein is CSAAKAVNYEQYF.

This clonotype was observed a handful of times. The genes are TRBV20-1 and TRBJ2-7, with TRBD1 as a possible D gene (6 bases). CDR1 and CDR2 from the germline V gene are DFQATT and SNEGSKA (reference sequence). Trimming removed 1 base at V and 7 bases at J, with 17 bases between. The CDR3 spans 14 residues. This chain's CDR3 is CSARAPTGLGEQYF. The CDR3 nucleotides are TGCAGTGCTAGAGCCCCAACAGGGCTGGGAGAGCAGTACTTC.

This chain links TRBV6-2 or TRBV6-3 with TRBJ1-2, with 8 positions matching TRBD1. Germline CDR1 and CDR2: MNHEY and SVGEGT. J lost 3 bases, V lost 2 bases, and 11 bases had no gene match. This CDR3 region has 17 residues. CDR3 nucleotides: TGTGCCAGCAGTTACACGACGAAGGGACAGGATCACTATGGCTACACCTTC. Translating gives CASSYTTKGQDHYGYTF.

This clonotype has a handful of counts. The chain joins TRBV29-1 to TRBJ2-1, with a tentative D call TRBD1 (5 bases). From germline, CDR1 is SQVTM and CDR2 ANQGSEA. Trimming took off 4 bases at V and 6 bases at J, with 13 bases between the two ends. The CDR3 loop spans 13 amino acids. CDR3 sequence: CSVGASGSNEQFF. As DNA, the CDR3 is TGCAGCGTTGGCGCCTCAGGGTCCAATGAGCAGTTCTTC.

V and J are TRBV10-2 and TRBJ2-7; D ambiguous. The length of the CDR3 is 13 residues. The V end was cut by 3 bases, the J end by 3 bases, with 9 bases between. Germline V gene lookup returns CDR1 WSHSY and CDR2 SAAADI. The CDR3 loop reads CASSDETSYEQYF. As DNA, the CDR3 is TGCGCCAGCAGTGATGAGACAAGCTACGAGCAGTACTTC.

J is TRBJ2-7 and V is TRBV6-6; 8 bases fit TRBD1. J gave up 0 bases and V 4 bases, and 5 bases lay outside the gene matches. This CDR3 is 15 amino acids long. Germline CDR1 reads MNHNY; CDR2 reads SVGAGI (reference sequence). The CDR3: CASSSDRGSSYEQYF. CDR3 nucleotides: TGTGCCAGCAGTTCCGACAGGGGCAGCTCCTACGAGCAGTACTTC.

This sequence joins TRBV28 and TRBJ2-6; 8 positions match TRBD1. This CDR3 spans 16 amino acids. Germline CDR1 is MDHEN and CDR2 is SYDVKM. Trimming removed 7 bases from V and 4 bases from J; junction bases left unmatched: 9. Written as DNA, the CDR3 is TGTGCCAGCATTAGCAGGGGGCCATCGGGGGCCAACGTCCTGACTTTC. It codes for CASISRGPSGANVLTF. Drawing the rest from reference TRBV28 and TRBJ2-6, the complete variable domain is DVKVTQSSRYLVKRTGEKVFLECVQDMDHENMFWYRQDPGLGLRLIYFSYDVKMKEKGDIPEGYSVSREKKERFSLILESASTNQTSMYLCASISRGPSGANVLTFGAGSRLTVL.

The chain combines TRBV20-1 with TRBJ1-1; a weak D match, TRBD1 (6 bases). CDR3 size: 13 residues. Per the germline V gene, CDR1 is DFQATT and CDR2 is SNEGSKA (reference sequence). V lost 6 bases and J lost 6, with 17 bases in between. This CDR3 reads CSAGRGASAEAFF. For the CDR3, the DNA is TGCAGTGCCGGCCGGGGGGCCTCCGCTGAAGCTTTCTTT.

This clonotype was seen more than once but under ten times. This chain uses TRBV20-1 with TRBJ2-7, with D tentatively TRBD1 (7 bases). The germline V gene encodes CDR1 DFQATT and CDR2 SNEGSKA (reference sequence). The CDR3 has 12 amino acids. V was pared by 6 bases and J by 1 base, with 10 bases between. CDR3 sequence: CSAGGQSYEQYF. The CDR3 DNA sequence: TGCAGTGCGGGGGGACAGTCCTACGAGCAGTACTTC.

Ten or more counts support this clonotype. The CDR3 here is CASSMTAKNIQYF. For the CDR3, the DNA is TGTGCCAGTAGTATGACGGCCAAAAACATTCAGTACTTC. V and J are TRBV19 and TRBJ2-4; D not resolved. Per the germline V gene, CDR1 is LNHDA and CDR2 is SQIVND (reference sequence). The V end was cut by 3 bases, the J end by 1 base, with 4 bases between. The CDR3 is 13 amino acids.

The chain joins TRBV29-1 to TRBJ1-5; 7 bases line up with TRBD1. The CDR3 sequence is 13 residues long. The trim removed 4 bases at V and 6 bases at J, leaving 6 bases unmatched. Germline CDR1 is SQVTM and CDR2 is ANQGSEA. This CDR3 reads CSVAQGVGQPQHF. The CDR3, as DNA: TGCAGCGTTGCTCAGGGGGTGGGTCAGCCCCAGCATTTT.

This clonotype was detected only a few times. The chain links TRBV3-1 to TRBJ2-1, with a tentative D call TRBD1 (5 bases). CDR3 length: 14 residues. Trimming cost V 1 base and J 9 bases, with 13 bases left between them. The germline CDR1 and CDR2 sequences are LGHDT and YNNKEL (reference sequence). The CDR3 loop reads CASSQVGVVIEQFF. The DNA for the CDR3 is TGTGCCAGCAGCCAAGTAGGGGTGGTGATTGAGCAGTTCTTC.

The CDR3, as DNA: TGTGCCAGCAGATTGGGCGGGAGCCCTGCCTACGAGCAGTACTTC. Its protein product is CASRLGGSPAYEQYF. The rearrangement joins TRBV7-8 to TRBJ2-5, with 7 bases lining up with TRBD2. With the DNA end fitting TRBJ2-7 better, the J assignment may be wrong. CDR1 and CDR2 (germline): SGHVS, FQNEAQ. This CDR3 is 15 amino acids long.

The chain joins TRBV20-1 to TRBJ2-1; D might be TRBD1 or TRBD2, each matching 5 bases. CDR1 and CDR2 from the germline V gene are DFQATT and SNEGSKA (reference sequence). Trimming stripped 0 bases from V and 4 bases from J, with 13 bases between. The CDR3 covers 15 residues. CDR3 region: CSAREGRDAYNEQFF. The CDR3 DNA reads TGCAGTGCTAGAGAGGGCAGGGACGCTTACAATGAGCAGTTCTTC.

The V gene is TRBV5-1, the J gene TRBJ1-1; D ambiguous. The CDR3 length is 13 residues. Trimming removed 4 bases from V and 6 bases from J, with 13 bases in between. The V gene's germline CDR1 is SGHRS and CDR2 YFSETQ. The CDR3 bases are TGCGCCAGCAGCCTTGCCGTTTGGGCTGAAGCTTTCTTT. It yields the protein CASSLAVWAEAFF.